This TCR beta chain was documented in a study of Graves' ophthalmopathy and Graves' hyperthyroidism. V was trimmed by 3 bases and J by 5 bases, leaving 13 bases between them. Germline V lookup: CDR1 LGHDT, CDR2 YNNKEL (reference sequence). The CDR3 is 14 amino acids. This clonotype was detected many times. Out of 9 to 10 ml of fresh peripheral blood, PBMCs were obtained. The authors amplified TCR beta CDR3 regions from RNA transcripts. HTBI primers primed a first-round RT-PCR, and a second-round multiplex PCR followed. MiXCR was run by TCRdb on the multiplex PCR reads, yielding one entry per CDR3 protein. The data contain 300,000 or so distinct CDR3 sequences, roughly 16% of them singletons.

This receptor was taken from an adult man with Graves' ophthalmopathy. The J gene is TRBJ2-5, the V gene TRBV3-1; D is uncertain. The sequenced sample was peripheral blood. CDR3 region: CASSQPGLGETQYF. The DNA of the CDR3 is TGTGCCAGCAGCCAGCCTGGGTTAGGGGAGACCCAGTACTTC.